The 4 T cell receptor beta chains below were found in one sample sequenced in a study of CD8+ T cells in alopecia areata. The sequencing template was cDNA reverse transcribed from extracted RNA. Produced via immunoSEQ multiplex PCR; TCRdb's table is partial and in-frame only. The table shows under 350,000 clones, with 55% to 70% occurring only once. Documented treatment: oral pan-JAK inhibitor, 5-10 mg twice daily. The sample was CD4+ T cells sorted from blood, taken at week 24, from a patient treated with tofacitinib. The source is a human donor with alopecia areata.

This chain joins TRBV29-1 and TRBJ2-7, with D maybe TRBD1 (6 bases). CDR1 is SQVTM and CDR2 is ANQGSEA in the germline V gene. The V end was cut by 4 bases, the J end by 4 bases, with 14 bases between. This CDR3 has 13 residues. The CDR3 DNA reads TGCAGCGTTGGAAGGGGGATCGGTTACGAGCAGTACTTC. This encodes CSVGRGIGYEQYF.

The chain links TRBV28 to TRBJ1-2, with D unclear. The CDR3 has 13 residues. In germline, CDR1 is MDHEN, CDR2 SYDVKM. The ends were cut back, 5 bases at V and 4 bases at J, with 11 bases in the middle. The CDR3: CASSPVEAYGYTF. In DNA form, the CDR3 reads TGTGCCAGCAGTCCCGTGGAGGCCTATGGCTACACCTTC.

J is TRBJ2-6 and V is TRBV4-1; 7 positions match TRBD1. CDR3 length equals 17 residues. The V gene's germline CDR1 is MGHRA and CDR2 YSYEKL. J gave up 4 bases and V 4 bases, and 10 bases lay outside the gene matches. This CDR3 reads CASSRRTGQTGANVLTF. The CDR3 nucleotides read TGCGCCAGCAGCCGCCGGACAGGCCAGACCGGGGCCAACGTCCTGACTTTC.

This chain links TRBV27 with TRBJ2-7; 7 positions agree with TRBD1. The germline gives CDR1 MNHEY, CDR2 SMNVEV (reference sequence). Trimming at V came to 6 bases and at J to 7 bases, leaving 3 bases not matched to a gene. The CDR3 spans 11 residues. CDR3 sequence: CASSSTGEQYF. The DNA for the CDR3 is TGTGCCAGCAGCTCGACAGGGGAGCAGTACTTC.